Below, 16 T cell receptor beta chains from the same sample are listed, as sequenced in a study of T cell repertoires in cytomegalovirus infection. TCRdb processed the reads anew with MiXCR; each CDR3 protein has one entry. The sample carries about 570,000 distinct CDR3 sequences, roughly 42% recorded once. These receptors have no identified antigens. Source: cultured PBMCs, taken from culture after CMV antigen stimulation. These receptors all come from a human donor in good health (CMV status not recorded). Some clones in this sample may be carry-over from other donors' samples.

This clonotype was counted at least ten times. The chain couples TRBV7-2 to TRBJ2-7; perhaps D is TRBD1 or TRBD2 (5 bases each). Germline lookup yields CDR1 SGHTA and CDR2 FQGNSA. The V end lost 5 bases, the J end lost 4 bases, and 15 bases lay between the germline ends. The CDR3 extends over 14 amino acids. The CDR3 bases are TGTGCCAGCAGCAACCCCGGGACCACATACGAGCAGTACTTC. It is translated as CASSNPGTTYEQYF.

The table lists this clonotype with a few counts. CDR3 in DNA: TGTGCCAGCAGCTGGCGACAGTCACAGTGGGGAGAGACCCAGTACTTC. Its protein product is CASSWRQSQWGETQYF. The rearrangement joins TRBV11-1 to TRBJ2-5; D may be TRBD1 (5 bases). Trimming took off 4 bases at V and 4 bases at J, with 19 bases between the two ends. Germline CDR1 reads SGHAT; CDR2 reads FQDESV (reference sequence). This CDR3 region has 16 residues.

CDR3 region: CASSDSRNSPLHF. CDR3 nucleotides: TGTGCCAGCAGTGATTCCAGGAATTCACCCCTCCACTTT. This chain uses TRBV7-9 with TRBJ1-6; D not resolved. Germline-derived CDR1 and CDR2 are SEHNR and FQNEAQ (reference sequence). The CDR3 loop spans 13 amino acids. Trimming took 6 bases from V and 7 from J, leaving 10 bases between them.

The table lists this clonotype with a few counts. The chain recombines TRBV11-3 with TRBJ2-3, with D perhaps TRBD2 (6 bases). This CDR3 is built from 15 residues. V was trimmed by 7 bases and J by 0 bases, leaving 14 bases between them. Germline lookup yields CDR1 SGHNT and CDR2 YENEEA. In DNA form, the CDR3 reads TGTGCCAGCAACGCAAGCGGGTATAGCACAGATACGCAGTATTTT. Its protein product is CASNASGYSTDTQYF.

The J gene is TRBJ2-1, the V gene TRBV2; 10 nucleotides match TRBD2. Germline V gene sequence: CDR1 SNHLY, CDR2 FYNNEI. CDR3 size: 15 residues. After removal of 2 bases from V and 4 bases from J, the junction contained 2 bases not matched to a gene. The CDR3 DNA is TGTGCCAGCAGTGAAATACTAGCGGGGTACAATGAGCAGTTCTTC. Translation: CASSEILAGYNEQFF.

This rearrangement joins TRBV7-9 to TRBJ1-4; D uncertain. Per germline, CDR1 SEHNR and CDR2 FQNEAQ (reference sequence). The CDR3 runs to 17 residues. Trimming shortened V by 4 bases and J by 4 bases, and 19 bases separated the two germline ends. As DNA, the CDR3 is TGTGCCAGCAGCTCAACCGATGACGGATCCATTAATGAAAAACTGTTTTTT. Residues: CASSSTDDGSINEKLFF.

The rearrangement uses TRBV11-2 and TRBJ2-3; TRBD2 is a possible D gene (5 bases). Germline V gene lookup returns CDR1 SGHAT and CDR2 FQNNGV. The CDR3 length is 15 residues. V was clipped by 0 bases and J by 5 bases, with 12 bases between them. The CDR3 is CASSLDGKRGDTQYF. The CDR3 DNA is TGTGCCAGCAGCTTAGACGGGAAAAGAGGAGATACGCAGTATTTT.

This clonotype was seen a few times. The chain is built from TRBV25-1 and TRBJ1-2; TRBD1 matches at 9 bases. Germline V lookup: CDR1 MGHDK, CDR2 SYGVNS. The CDR3 is made up of 14 amino acids. V gave up 5 bases and J gave up 7 bases; unmatched junction bases: 8. DNA for the CDR3: TGTGCCAGCAGTCCGATCGGGACAGGGATTGGCTACACCTTC. Translated: CASSPIGTGIGYTF.

The chain combines TRBV7-8 with TRBJ2-7; 11 nucleotides agree with TRBD2. J was trimmed by 5 bases and V by 0 bases; bases with no gene match: 3. The CDR3 consists of 15 residues. Germline assignment: CDR1 SGHVS and CDR2 FQNEAQ. CDR3 sequence (DNA): TGTGCCAGCAGCTTAGCACTAGCGGGAGTAAACGAGCAGTACTTC. This codes for CASSLALAGVNEQYF.

In this sample, this clonotype turned up a few times. The genes are TRBV28 and TRBJ2-7, with 15 bases aligning to TRBD2. The trim removed 3 bases at V and 4 bases at J, leaving 16 bases unmatched. In germline, CDR1 is MDHEN, CDR2 SYDVKM. The CDR3 extends over 20 amino acids. Here the CDR3 DNA reads TGTGCCAGCAGTTTTCGCCCTGGACTAGCGGGAGGGCTACTAAGTTACGAGCAGTACTTC. Protein sequence: CASSFRPGLAGGLLSYEQYF.

This clonotype was picked up a small number of times. The chain uses TRBV28 and TRBJ2-3; TRBD2 matches at 9 bases. CDR3 length equals 16 residues. V shed 5 bases, J shed 6 bases, and the junction held 12 bases outside the gene matches. Germline V gene lookup returns CDR1 MDHEN and CDR2 SYDVKM. For the CDR3, the DNA is TGTGCCAGCAGTCCCCATAGCGGGGGCTTTGCGGATACGCAGTATTTT. It is translated as CASSPHSGGFADTQYF.

The chain has TRBV11-2 and TRBJ1-2; D not certain. This CDR3 has 11 residues. V shed 2 bases and J shed 7 bases, with 5 bases lying between them. Germline lookup yields CDR1 SGHAT and CDR2 FQNNGV. CDR3 region: CASSLHAGYTF. The CDR3 region has the DNA TGTGCCAGCAGCTTACATGCTGGCTACACCTTC.

This clonotype was observed a few times. This sequence joins TRBV12-3 or TRBV12-4 and TRBJ1-3, with D perhaps TRBD1 (5 bases). The CDR3 contains 14 residues. The V end lost 5 bases, the J end lost 1 base, and 9 bases lay between the germline ends. This CDR3 is CASSPQGSGNTIYF. For the CDR3, the DNA is TGTGCCAGCAGTCCGCAGGGATCTGGAAACACCATATATTTT.

The chain employs TRBV7-2 and TRBJ2-3, with D uncertain. Trimming cost V 7 bases and J 6 bases, with 11 bases left between them. The CDR3 is 12 amino acids. Germline V gene data show CDR1 as SGHTA and CDR2 as FQGNSA. CDR3 DNA: TGTGCCAGCACCATGGGCCGGGATACGCAGTATTTT. It is translated as CASTMGRDTQYF. The variable domain in full, completed from reference TRBV7-2 and TRBJ2-3, reads GAGVSQSPSNKVTEKGKDVELRCDPISGHTALYWYRQSLGQGLEFLIYFQGNSAPDKSGLPSDRFSAERTGGSVSTLTIQRTQQEDSAVYLCASTMGRDTQYFGPGTRLTVL.

This clonotype was seen more than once but under ten times. This chain connects TRBV7-2 to TRBJ2-1, with TRBD1 identical over 10 bases. After removal of 3 bases from V and 6 bases from J, the junction contained 8 bases not matched to a gene. The CDR3 totals 16 residues. In germline, CDR1 is SGHTA, CDR2 FQGNSA. This CDR3 reads CASSFPPGQGPNEQFF. The CDR3 DNA is TGTGCCAGCAGCTTCCCCCCGGGACAGGGGCCCAATGAGCAGTTCTTC. The full variable domain, in which reference TRBV7-2 and TRBJ2-1 provide the parts outside the CDR3, is GAGVSQSPSNKVTEKGKDVELRCDPISGHTALYWYRQSLGQGLEFLIYFQGNSAPDKSGLPSDRFSAERTGGSVSTLTIQRTQQEDSAVYLCASSFPPGQGPNEQFFGPGTRLTVL.

This clonotype was picked up a small number of times. The gene calls are TRBV7-2 and TRBJ2-2; possible D gene TRBD2, 6 bases. Looked up from germline, CDR1 is SGHTA and CDR2 is FQGNSA. CDR3 length equals 12 residues. V was trimmed by 5 bases and J by 7 bases, leaving 8 bases between them. The CDR3 here is CASSRDFGELFF. CDR3 bases: TGTGCCAGCAGCCGGGACTTCGGGGAGCTGTTTTTT.